These 7 T cell receptor beta chains originate from one sample sequenced in a study of blood T cell repertoires in COVID-19. The table came from immunoSEQ multiplex PCR; TCRdb's copy has only in-frame clones and leaves some out. Altogether some 150,000 clones are present, approximately 78% being singletons, with the ten largest covering 5.5% to 7%. Sequenced: PBMCs or T cells enriched from blood (not recorded which). The source is a woman aged 45-59 years who had recovered from COVID-19.

On this clone itself: One end of the junction varies from germline; a read error may be responsible. The chain has TRBV7-2 and TRBJ2-2; TRBD2 matches at 8 bases. Germline CDR1 SGHTA, CDR2 FQGNSA. The CDR3 is 14 amino acids. This chain's CDR3 is CASKPGGPTRELFF. CDR3 in DNA: TGTGCCAGCAAACCGGGGGGGCCCACCCGGGAGCTGTTTTTT.

The J gene is TRBJ1-1, the V gene TRBV7-3; TRBD1 matches at 8 bases. J was trimmed by 4 bases and V by 2 bases; bases with no gene match: 6. CDR1 is SGHTA, CDR2 FQGTGA, per germline. This CDR3 region has 15 residues. CDR3: CASSLGAGGFTEAFF. The CDR3 DNA follows: TGTGCCAGCAGCTTAGGGGCAGGGGGCTTCACTGAAGCTTTCTTT.

This sequence joins TRBV5-1 and TRBJ2-5; 12 bases match TRBD2. Germline CDR1 SGHRS, CDR2 YFSETQ. The CDR3 is 15 amino acids. V dropped 7 bases and J dropped 5; count of bases not matched to a gene: 9. This chain's CDR3 is CASGAASGGAETQYF. CDR3 nucleotide sequence: TGCGCCAGCGGCGCCGCTAGCGGGGGGGCGGAGACCCAGTACTTC.

The V call is TRBV10-3, the J call TRBJ2-5; 7 bases map to TRBD2. Germline trimming cut 3 bases from V and 1 base from J; bases unmatched to any gene: 2. This CDR3 region has 14 residues. The germline V gene encodes CDR1 ENHRY and CDR2 SYGVKD. DNA of the CDR3: TGTGCCATCAGTGACCCTAGCGGCCAAGAGACCCAGTACTTC. It specifies CAISDPSGQETQYF.

The chain carries TRBV4-2 and TRBJ1-6; TRBD1 matches at 9 bases. CDR1 is LGHNA and CDR2 is YNFKEQ in the germline V gene. V shed 3 bases, J shed 9 bases, and the junction held 9 bases outside the gene matches. The CDR3 length is 16 residues. CDR3 sequence reads: CASSHILRDRASPLHF. The CDR3 DNA sequence: TGTGCCAGCAGCCACATACTTCGGGACAGGGCTTCACCCCTCCACTTT.

The genes are TRBV6-5 and TRBJ1-5, with a possible D match to TRBD1 (6 bases). Between the trimmed V and J ends, which lost 6 bases and 8 bases, there was a span of 20 bases. The CDR3 loop spans 15 amino acids. The germline V gene has CDR1 MNHEY and CDR2 SVGAGI. The CDR3 here is CASRVPGGGQKPQHF. The CDR3, as DNA: TGTGCCAGCAGGGTCCCTGGGGGGGGACAAAAGCCCCAGCATTTT.

V is TRBV19 and J is TRBJ1-1; 10 bases are a match to TRBD1. Looked up from germline, CDR1 is LNHDA and CDR2 is SQIVND (reference sequence). The CDR3 contains 13 residues. V dropped 5 bases and J dropped 11; count of bases not matched to a gene: 8. The CDR3 protein is CASSPDRGLMAFF. The CDR3 coding sequence is TGTGCCAGTAGTCCCGACAGGGGGCTTATGGCTTTCTTT.